The clone carrying this TCR beta chain was observed at least ten times. Its target is unknown. CDR1 SNHLY and CDR2 FYNNEI come from the germline V gene. V was trimmed by 7 bases and J by 6 bases, leaving 18 bases between them. The CDR3 consists of 14 residues. Time point indicated: newly diagnosed GD, antithyroid drugs for less than 3 months. PBMCs provided the RNA from which the TCR library was made. Patients came through an endocrinology department, and that department was in Xi'an, China. This sample was included in a study of regulatory T cells in long-lasting Graves disease. Study observations and caveats: Preferential use of TRBV28, TRBJ1-2 and TRBJ2-5 was seen in persistent disease.

In building TCR beta libraries, iRepertoire HTBI primers were used together with Arm-PCR of CDR3 regions. Using its own MiXCR run on the multiplex PCR reads, TCRdb lists one record per CDR3 protein. The data show some 500,000 distinct CDR3 sequences, with 13% seen just once and 10% held by the top ten. This same sample was also part of a study on T cells in Graves' hyperthyroidism and ophthalmopathy. As that report states: Graves' hyperthyroidism qualified as stable when ophthalmopathy did not progress within 18 months. Blood also held most thyroid clonotypes expanded beyond 0.001.

V usage is TRBV2 and J usage is TRBJ1-1; possible D gene TRBD1, 5 bases. The TCR comes from a man aged 25 to 45 with Graves disease. The source material was peripheral blood mononuclear cells (PBMCs), sampled at new diagnosis, from a patient treated with antithyroid drugs. The CDR3, as DNA: TGTGCCAGCACCTCAGCGAGGGGAGGGGCTGAAGCTTTCTTT. Translated, it gives CASTSARGGAEAFF. The variable domain in full, completed from reference TRBV2 and TRBJ1-1, reads EPEVTQTPSHQVTQMGQEVILRCVPISNHLYFYWYRQILGQKVEFLVSFYNNEISEKSEIFDDQFSVERPDGSNFTLKIRSTKLEDSAMYFCASTSARGGAEAFFGQGTRLTVV.